This passage covers 26 T cell receptor beta chains from one sample sequenced in a study of T cells after posttransplantation cyclophosphamide. Clones were read by immunoSEQ multiplex PCR, and TCRdb kept only the in-frame ones, dropping some. Altogether 15,000 or so clones are present, 77% being singletons, with the ten largest covering approximately 30%. Treatment was busulfan-fludarabine conditioning, a marrow graft, and cyclophosphamide on days +3 and +4. The sequencing used CD8+ T cells sorted from PBMCs, collected 1,800 to 2,000 days after a stem cell transplant with posttransplant cyclophosphamide. These receptors were taken from a female patient aged 40 to 55 who received an allogeneic stem cell transplant from a related donor, was CMV-positive, and had no GVHD. Some T cells may have come from the graft donor.

The chain is built from TRBV23-1 and TRBJ2-7; D might be TRBD1 (6 bases). TRBV23-1 is flagged as an ORF with uncertain function. This CDR3 comprises 15 residues. V lost 2 bases and J lost 1, with 12 bases in between. The CDR3 loop reads CASSQTRDKSYEQYF. CDR3 sequence (DNA): TGCGCCAGCAGTCAAACTCGGGACAAGTCCTACGAGCAGTACTTC.

The chain recombines TRBV18 with TRBJ2-1; no clear D gene. The CDR3 is 15 residues long. Germline V gives CDR1 KGHSH, CDR2 LQKENI. Deletions cut 7 bases from V and 7 bases from J, with 20 bases between. CDR3 residues: CASWKEVPIVNEQFF. CDR3 DNA: TGTGCCAGCTGGAAAGAGGTCCCTATCGTGAATGAGCAGTTCTTC.

The chain links TRBV6-5 to TRBJ2-1; D is perhaps TRBD1 (6 bases). Looked up from germline, CDR1 is MNHEY and CDR2 is SVGAGI. The germline V and J ends were trimmed by 2 bases and 9 bases, with 14 bases remaining between them. The CDR3 runs to 14 residues. The CDR3 here is CASSYATGTSEQFF. The CDR3 DNA reads TGTGCCAGCAGTTACGCTACAGGGACGAGTGAGCAGTTCTTC.

This chain joins TRBV6-5 and TRBJ1-6; 8 bases fit TRBD1. Germline V gene sequence: CDR1 MNHEY, CDR2 SVGAGI. This CDR3 has 15 residues. Trimming cost V 4 bases and J 7 bases; bases outside gene matches: 6. CDR3: CASSSPRTGNSPLHF. The DNA of the CDR3 is TGTGCCAGCAGTTCCCCACGGACAGGGAATTCACCCCTCCACTTT.

This clone came up a few times. The rearrangement links TRBV6-1 to TRBJ2-7, with a tentative D call TRBD2 (6 bases). Germline values: CDR1 MNHNS, CDR2 SASEGT. The V and J ends lost 3 bases and 3 bases respectively, with 9 bases between them. There are 13 residues in the CDR3. DNA for the CDR3: TGTGCCAGCAGTGAGACTAGGGGCTACGAGCAGTACTTC. Translated: CASSETRGYEQYF.

The chain is built from TRBV7-2 and TRBJ2-1, with 7 bases fitting TRBD1. CDR1 is SGHTA and CDR2 is FQGNSA in the germline V gene. CDR3 size: 13 residues. The ends lost 4 bases at V and 3 bases at J; junction bases unmatched: 0. CDR3 coding DNA: TGTGCCAGCAGCTCAGGGGGCTACAATGAGCAGTTCTTC. Amino acids: CASSSGGYNEQFF.

This clone has a handful of counts. The chain couples TRBV15 to TRBJ1-5, with a possible D match to TRBD1 (6 bases). From germline, CDR1 is LNHNV and CDR2 YYDKDF (reference sequence). This CDR3 spans 15 amino acids. V lost 5 bases and J 2 bases, leaving 13 bases between the germline ends. Here the CDR3 DNA reads TGTGCCACCAGCGGGGGCGTTATGGGCAATCAGCCCCAGCATTTT. Amino acid sequence: CATSGGVMGNQPQHF.

V usage is TRBV18 and J usage is TRBJ2-7; 7 bases map to TRBD1. The CDR3 is made up of 14 amino acids. The V segment lost 8 bases and the J segment 0 bases; nucleotides outside the gene matches: 7. Germline assignment: CDR1 KGHSH and CDR2 LQKENI. CDR3 amino acids: CASLTGEGSYEQYF. CDR3 in DNA: TGTGCCAGCCTTACAGGGGAAGGCTCCTACGAGCAGTACTTC.

This chain links TRBV7-3 with TRBJ2-5; 7 bases map to TRBD1. From germline, CDR1 is SGHTA and CDR2 FQGTGA. This CDR3 has 15 amino acids. V shed 5 bases and J 0 bases; nucleotides not matched to a gene: 6. This CDR3 is CASSLRQGHQETQYF. DNA for the CDR3: TGTGCCAGCAGCCTACGACAGGGACACCAAGAGACCCAGTACTTC.

The gene calls are TRBV5-1 and TRBJ2-3; 7 bases fit TRBD1. CDR1 SGHRS and CDR2 YFSETQ come from the germline V gene. The CDR3 loop spans 13 amino acids. J gave up 6 bases and V 4 bases, and 5 bases lay outside the gene matches. CDR3 in amino acids: CASSGDSGDTQYF. The CDR3 DNA reads TGCGCCAGCAGCGGGGACAGTGGGGATACGCAGTATTTT.

As to this clone: The DNA is omitted, as the CDR3 cannot be located on it reliably, and the CDR3 follows TCRdb's listing. The chain has TRBV7-5 and TRBJ2-7; TRBD2 was called by the table and not checked on the DNA. TRBV7-5 is designated a pseudogene. The CDR3 has 16 residues if both end residues are counted. CDR3 residues: CARSPKVGGGAYEQYF.

The chain uses TRBV13 and TRBJ2-3; 8 bases are shared with TRBD2. The CDR3 has 14 amino acids. V lost 8 bases and J lost 1; bases outside the gene matches: 5. Germline CDR1 PRHDT, CDR2 FYEKMQ (reference sequence). For the CDR3, the DNA is TGTGCCAGCGAGGCGGGGGGCCGCACAGATACGCAGTATTTT. This encodes CASEAGGRTDTQYF.

By proportion, this clone is medium-sized (0.01 to 0.1%). The chain employs TRBV4-2 and TRBJ2-2; 10 bases align to TRBD1. The CDR3 sequence is 15 residues long. The trim removed 6 bases at V and 6 bases at J, leaving 7 bases unmatched. Germline values: CDR1 LGHNA, CDR2 YNFKEQ. This CDR3 reads CASRPSGTGAGELFF. The CDR3 coding sequence is TGTGCCAGCAGACCATCCGGGACAGGGGCCGGGGAGCTGTTTTTT.

The chain is built from TRBV4-3 and TRBJ2-1, with no clear D. The germline CDR1 and CDR2 sequences are LGHNA and YSLEER. The CDR3 covers 15 residues. V lost 0 bases and J 0 bases, leaving 6 bases between the germline ends. The CDR3 DNA sequence: TGCGCCAGCAGCCAAGACCGCAGCTCCTACAATGAGCAGTTCTTC. Translated: CASSQDRSSYNEQFF.

The V and J genes are TRBV6-4 and TRBJ2-2; TRBD1 matches at 10 bases. The V gene's germline CDR1 is MRHNA and CDR2 SNTAGT. This CDR3 region has 16 residues. The V gene end was trimmed by 5 bases and the J gene end by 5 bases; junction bases not matched to a gene: 8. The CDR3 region is CASSQDRGLATGELFF. The CDR3 DNA is TGTGCCAGCAGTCAAGACAGGGGGCTTGCTACCGGGGAGCTGTTTTTT.

V and J are TRBV11-2 and TRBJ2-3, with 7 nucleotides matching TRBD1. The V gene end was trimmed by 4 bases and the J gene end by 0 bases; junction bases not matched to a gene: 4. The CDR3 is 15 amino acids. From germline, CDR1 is SGHAT and CDR2 FQNNGV. The DNA for the CDR3 is TGTGCCAGCAGCTCCCGGACAGGAAGCACAGATACGCAGTATTTT. Its translation is CASSSRTGSTDTQYF.

V is TRBV4-2 and J is TRBJ2-7; D might be TRBD2 (5 bases). CDR1 and CDR2 (germline): LGHNA, YNFKEQ. This CDR3 is built from 14 residues. V was shortened by 1 base and J by 0 bases, with 7 bases between the two germline ends. The CDR3 loop is CASSQGTSSYEQYF. The CDR3 bases are TGTGCCAGCAGCCAAGGGACTTCCTCCTACGAGCAGTACTTC.

This clone was recorded a few times. V gene TRBV2 combines with J gene TRBJ2-5, with 12 bases identical to TRBD2. Per germline, CDR1 SNHLY and CDR2 FYNNEI. With 3 bases clipped from V and 1 base from J, the junction kept 3 bases outside the gene matches. CDR3 size: 16 residues. The CDR3 region is CASSEGLAGLQETQYF. CDR3 nucleotides: TGTGCCAGCAGTGAGGGACTAGCGGGCCTCCAAGAGACCCAGTACTTC.

V and J are TRBV6-5 and TRBJ2-1; 9 bases agree with TRBD1. After removal of 6 bases from V and 7 bases from J, the junction contained 4 bases not matched to a gene. Germline values: CDR1 MNHEY, CDR2 SVGAGI. This CDR3 spans 13 amino acids. The CDR3, as DNA: TGTGCCAGCAGCCCCGGGACAGGGAATGAGCAGTTCTTC. Translated, it gives CASSPGTGNEQFF.

The rearrangement links TRBV5-1 to TRBJ2-3; 7 nucleotides agree with TRBD2. Germline-derived CDR1 and CDR2 are SGHRS and YFSETQ. This CDR3 region has 15 residues. V dropped 4 bases and J dropped 0; count of bases not matched to a gene: 5. The CDR3 loop is CASSTWGGSTDTQYF. The CDR3 nucleotides are TGCGCCAGCAGCACGTGGGGGGGAAGCACAGATACGCAGTATTTT.

The chain uses TRBV7-9 and TRBJ2-1; D possibly corresponds to TRBD2 (5 bases). V was trimmed by 5 bases and J by 8 bases, leaving 16 bases between them. The CDR3 consists of 14 residues. Germline-derived CDR1 and CDR2 are SEHNR and FQNEAQ (reference sequence). The CDR3 DNA reads TGTGCCAGCAGCCCGGGGATTGGCGTAGATGAGCAGTTCTTC. This gives the protein CASSPGIGVDEQFF. Complete variable domain (other parts from reference TRBV7-9 and TRBJ2-1): DTGVSQNPRHKITKRGQNVTFRCDPISEHNRLYWYRQTLGQGPEFLTYFQNEAQLEKSRLLSDRFSAERPKGSFSTLEIQRTEQGDSAMYLCASSPGIGVDEQFFGPGTRLTVL.

J is TRBJ2-3 and V is TRBV7-3; the D is unclear. CDR1 is SGHTA, CDR2 FQGTGA, per germline. The CDR3 has 17 amino acids. The V and J ends lost 5 bases and 4 bases respectively, with 22 bases between them. For the CDR3, the DNA is TGTGCCAGCAGCATCCCCGGCGGCCCTGGAAGTGCAGATACGCAGTATTTT. Amino acid sequence: CASSIPGGPGSADTQYF.

The chain carries TRBV27 and TRBJ2-5; possibly TRBD2 for D (7 bases). V was trimmed by 0 bases and J by 1 base, leaving 9 bases between them. CDR3 size: 15 residues. The germline gives CDR1 MNHEY, CDR2 SMNVEV (reference sequence). CDR3 in amino acids: CASSLSAGAQETQYF. For the CDR3, the DNA is TGTGCCAGCAGTTTATCCGCGGGGGCCCAAGAGACCCAGTACTTC.

The rearrangement links TRBV19 to TRBJ2-7; 7 bases are a match to TRBD2. V shed 4 bases and J 3 bases; nucleotides not matched to a gene: 6. This CDR3 is built from 14 residues. CDR1 LNHDA and CDR2 SQIVND come from the germline V gene (reference sequence). CDR3 DNA: TGTGCCAGTAGTAAAATGGGCGGGGGCTACGAGCAGTACTTC. Translation: CASSKMGGGYEQYF.

The J gene is TRBJ2-7, the V gene TRBV5-8, with D maybe TRBD1 (5 bases). Germline CDR1 and CDR2: SGHTS and YDEGEE. Trimming took 1 base from V and 0 from J, leaving 11 bases between them. The CDR3 is made up of 15 amino acids. CDR3 residues: CASSLTRTNSYEQYF. The DNA of the CDR3 is TGTGCCAGCAGCTTGACCCGGACAAACTCCTACGAGCAGTACTTC. The full variable domain, rest sourced from reference TRBV5-8 and TRBJ2-7, is EAGVTQSPTHLIKTRGQQATLRCSPISGHTSVYWYQQALGLGLQFLLWYDEGEERNRGNFPPRFSGRQFPNYSSELNVNALELEDSALYLCASSLTRTNSYEQYFGPGTRLTVT.

The rearrangement links TRBV19 to TRBJ1-1; D is unclear. CDR3 size: 14 residues. Trimming took 4 bases from V and 7 from J, leaving 16 bases between them. Germline-derived CDR1 and CDR2 are LNHDA and SQIVND (reference sequence). For the CDR3, the DNA is TGTGCCAGTAGTACTATCGAGGTACCTGGTGAAGCTTTCTTT. Residues: CASSTIEVPGEAFF.